This T cell receptor beta chain was observed in a study of shared clonotypes between healthy human individuals. The overall study: For every donor, three CD4 naive, three CD4 memory, two CD8 naive and one CD8 memory plates were used.

Comments on this clone: Its antigen is currently unknown.

Germline V gene lookup returns CDR1 SGHAT and CDR2 FQNNGV. V dropped 1 base and J dropped 4 bases, with 16 bases sitting between them. The CDR3 has 16 residues. The data were produced by immunoSEQ multiplex PCR, yet TCRdb's version contains in-frame clones alone and is incomplete. The sample includes a few million clones, 90% to 97% of them seen just once. Free of recent acute infections or vaccinations, the donors were healthy HIV-negative adults. There were only Caucasian adults among the donors, and all lived in Nashville, Tennessee. Findings of the study overall: In a handful of donors, approximately 5% of naive CD4 clonotypes appeared in common.

The material sequenced was naive CD4+ T cells sorted from blood. Noted subset: CD45RA+ positively selected. The source is a man aged 18 to 30 in good health. This sequence joins TRBV11-2 and TRBJ1-2, with D perhaps TRBD1 (6 bases). CDR3 bases: TGTGCCAGCAGCTTAGCTAAGACAGGTTATTTCTATGGCTACACCTTC. Residues: CASSLAKTGYFYGYTF. Combining the CDR3 with reference TRBV11-2 and TRBJ1-2 gives the whole variable domain EAGVAQSPRYKIIEKRQSVAFWCNPISGHATLYWYQQILGQGPKLLIQFQNNGVVDDSQLPKDRFSAERLKGVDSTLKIQPAKLEDSAVYLCASSLAKTGYFYGYTFGSGTRLTVV.